This T cell receptor beta chain emerged from a study of OX40 agonist ivuxolimab in advanced cancers. Looking at the study overall: Treatment received earlier with anti-PD-1, anti-PD-L1 or anti-CTLA-4 agents was allowed, and under 50% had some. General study results and limits: Averaged across samples, CD8+ T cells carried more expanded clones than CD4+ did.

The method was immunoSEQ multiplex PCR; TCRdb's version includes in-frame clones alone and lacks a portion of them. The repertoire holds roughly 60,000 clones, with about 85% as singletons. Looked up from germline, CDR1 is ENHRY and CDR2 is SYGVKD. The V end was cut by 2 bases, the J end by 5 bases, with 10 bases between. The CDR3 has 13 residues. A remark on this clone: The antigen is not known.

V gene TRBV10-3 combines with J gene TRBJ2-7, with D maybe TRBD2 (5 bases). The sequence came from an adult with an advanced solid tumor such as melanoma, head and neck, liver or kidney cancer. The specimen comprised CD4+ or CD8+ T cells sorted from blood, sampled in a trial of the OX40 agonist ivuxolimab. The CDR3 nucleotides are TGTGCCATCAGTGAGGGAGGTATCAACGAGCAGTACTTC. Its translation is CAISEGGINEQYF.